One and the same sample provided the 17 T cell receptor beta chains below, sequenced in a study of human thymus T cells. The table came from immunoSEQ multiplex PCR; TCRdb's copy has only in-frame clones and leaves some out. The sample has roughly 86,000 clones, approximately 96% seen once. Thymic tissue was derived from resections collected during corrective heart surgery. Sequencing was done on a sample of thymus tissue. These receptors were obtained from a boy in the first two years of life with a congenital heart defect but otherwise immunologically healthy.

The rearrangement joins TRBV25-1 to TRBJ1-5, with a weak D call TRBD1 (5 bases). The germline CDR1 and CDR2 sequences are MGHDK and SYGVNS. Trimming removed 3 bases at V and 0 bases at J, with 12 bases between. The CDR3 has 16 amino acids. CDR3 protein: CASSEGRQYSNQPQHF. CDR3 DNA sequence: TGTGCCAGCAGTGAGGGGCGACAGTATAGCAATCAGCCCCAGCATTTT.

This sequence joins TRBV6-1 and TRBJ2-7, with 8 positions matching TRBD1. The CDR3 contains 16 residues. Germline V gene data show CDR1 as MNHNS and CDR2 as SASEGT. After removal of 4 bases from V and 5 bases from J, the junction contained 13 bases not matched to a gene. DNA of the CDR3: TGTGCCAGCAGTGGACAGGGGAAACGGCGGGGTCACGAGCAGTACTTC. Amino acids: CASSGQGKRRGHEQYF.

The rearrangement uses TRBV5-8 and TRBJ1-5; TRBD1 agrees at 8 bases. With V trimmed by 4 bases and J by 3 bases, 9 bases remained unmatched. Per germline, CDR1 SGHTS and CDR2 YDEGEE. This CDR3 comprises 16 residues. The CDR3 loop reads CASSNLSTGANQPQHF. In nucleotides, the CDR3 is TGTGCCAGCAGCAACTTATCGACAGGGGCCAATCAGCCCCAGCATTTT.

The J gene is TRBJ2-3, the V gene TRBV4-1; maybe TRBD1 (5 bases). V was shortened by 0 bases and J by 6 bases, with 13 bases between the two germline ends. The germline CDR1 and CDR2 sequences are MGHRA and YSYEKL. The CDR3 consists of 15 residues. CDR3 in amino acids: CASSQDVRRGDTQYF. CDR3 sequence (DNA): TGCGCCAGCAGCCAAGATGTGAGAAGGGGTGATACGCAGTATTTT.

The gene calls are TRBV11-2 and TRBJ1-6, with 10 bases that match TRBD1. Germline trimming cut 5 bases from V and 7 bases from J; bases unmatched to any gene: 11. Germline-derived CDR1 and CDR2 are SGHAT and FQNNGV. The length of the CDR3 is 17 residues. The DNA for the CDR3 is TGTGCCAGCAGCCCCCACCCCGGGACAGGGGAGAATTCACCCCTCCACTTT. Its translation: CASSPHPGTGENSPLHF.

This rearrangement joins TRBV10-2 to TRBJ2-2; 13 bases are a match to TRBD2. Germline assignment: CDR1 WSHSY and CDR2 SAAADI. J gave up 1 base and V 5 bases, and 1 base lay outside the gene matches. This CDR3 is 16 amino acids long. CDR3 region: CASSRTSGRNTGELFF. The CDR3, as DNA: TGCGCCAGCAGTCGGACTAGCGGGAGGAACACCGGGGAGCTGTTTTTT.

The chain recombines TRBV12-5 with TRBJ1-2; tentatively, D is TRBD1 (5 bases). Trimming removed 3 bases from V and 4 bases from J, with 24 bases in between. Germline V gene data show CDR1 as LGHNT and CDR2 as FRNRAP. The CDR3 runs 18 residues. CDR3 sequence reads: CASGFPDRGEGLIYGYTF. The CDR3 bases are TGTGCTAGTGGTTTTCCAGATCGAGGGGAGGGACTCATCTATGGCTACACCTTC.

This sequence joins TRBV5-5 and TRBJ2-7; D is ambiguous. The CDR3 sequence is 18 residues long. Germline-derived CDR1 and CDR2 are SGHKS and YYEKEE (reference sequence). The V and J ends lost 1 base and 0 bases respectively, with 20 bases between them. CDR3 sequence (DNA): TGTGCCAGCAGCTTGAGGGTGGGTGTAAGAGGCAGCTCCTACGAGCAGTACTTC. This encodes CASSLRVGVRGSSYEQYF.

The CDR3 sequence: CASSPFSGVGEAFF. CDR3 in DNA: TGTGCCAGCAGTCCATTTTCTGGGGTTGGAGAAGCTTTCTTT. The chain couples TRBV6-4 to TRBJ1-1; D remains ambiguous. The V gene's germline CDR1 is MRHNA and CDR2 SNTAGT. V lost 5 bases to trimming and J lost 8 bases, with 18 bases between them. This CDR3 spans 14 amino acids.

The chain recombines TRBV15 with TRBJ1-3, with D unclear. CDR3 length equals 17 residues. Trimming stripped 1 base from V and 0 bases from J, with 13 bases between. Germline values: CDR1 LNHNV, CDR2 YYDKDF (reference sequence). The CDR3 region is CATSRARGAGSGNTIYF. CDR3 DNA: TGTGCCACCAGCAGAGCCCGTGGCGCCGGCTCTGGAAACACCATATATTTT.

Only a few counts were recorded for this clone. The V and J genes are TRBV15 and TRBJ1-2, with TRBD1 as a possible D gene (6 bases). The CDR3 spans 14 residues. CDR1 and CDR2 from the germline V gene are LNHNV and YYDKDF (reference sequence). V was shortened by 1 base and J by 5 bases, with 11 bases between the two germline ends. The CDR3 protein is CATSRAPDRYGYTF. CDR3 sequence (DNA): TGTGCCACCAGCAGAGCACCCGACAGGTATGGCTACACCTTC. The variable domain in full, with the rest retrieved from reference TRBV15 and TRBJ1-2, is DAMVIQNPRYQVTQFGKPVTLSCSQTLNHNVMYWYQQKSSQAPKLLFHYYDKDFNNEADTPDNFQSRRPNTSFCFLDIRSPGLGDTAMYLCATSRAPDRYGYTFGSGTRLTVV.

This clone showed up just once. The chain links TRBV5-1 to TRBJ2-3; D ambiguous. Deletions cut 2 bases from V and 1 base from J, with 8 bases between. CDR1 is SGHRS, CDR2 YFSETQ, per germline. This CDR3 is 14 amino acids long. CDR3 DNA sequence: TGCGCCAGCAGCTTTTCCGGCCGCACAGATACGCAGTATTTT. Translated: CASSFSGRTDTQYF.

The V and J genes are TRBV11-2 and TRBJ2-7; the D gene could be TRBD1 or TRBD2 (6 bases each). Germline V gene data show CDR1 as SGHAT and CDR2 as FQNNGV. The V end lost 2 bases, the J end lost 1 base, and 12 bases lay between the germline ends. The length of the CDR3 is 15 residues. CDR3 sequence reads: CASSLPRGTSYEQYF. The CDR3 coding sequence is TGTGCCAGCAGCTTACCAAGGGGGACTTCCTACGAGCAGTACTTC.

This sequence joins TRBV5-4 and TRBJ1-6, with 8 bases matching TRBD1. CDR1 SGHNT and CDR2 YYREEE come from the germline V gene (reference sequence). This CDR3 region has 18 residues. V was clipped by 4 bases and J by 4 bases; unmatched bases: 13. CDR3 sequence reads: CASSSEPDRGLYNSPLHF. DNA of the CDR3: TGTGCCAGCAGCAGCGAGCCAGACAGGGGCTTATATAATTCACCCCTCCACTTT.

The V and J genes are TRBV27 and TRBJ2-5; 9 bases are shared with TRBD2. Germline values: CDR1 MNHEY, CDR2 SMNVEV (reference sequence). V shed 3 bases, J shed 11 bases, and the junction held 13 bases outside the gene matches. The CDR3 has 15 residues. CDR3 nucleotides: TGTGCCAGCAGTTTGCACCCTAGCGGGAAGGGAGAGCAGTACTTC. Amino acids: CASSLHPSGKGEQYF.

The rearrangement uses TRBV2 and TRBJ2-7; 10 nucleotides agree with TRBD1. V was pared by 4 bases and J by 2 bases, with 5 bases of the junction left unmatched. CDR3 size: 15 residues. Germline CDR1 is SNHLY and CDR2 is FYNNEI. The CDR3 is CASSVGTGATYEQYF. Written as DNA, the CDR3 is TGTGCCAGCAGTGTTGGGACAGGGGCAACCTACGAGCAGTACTTC.

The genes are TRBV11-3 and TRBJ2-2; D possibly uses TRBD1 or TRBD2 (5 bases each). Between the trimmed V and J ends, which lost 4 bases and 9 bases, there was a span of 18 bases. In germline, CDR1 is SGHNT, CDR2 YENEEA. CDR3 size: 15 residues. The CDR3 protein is CASSSSGRRCRELFF. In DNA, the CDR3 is TGTGCCAGCAGCTCTTCGGGGCGGAGATGCCGGGAGCTGTTTTTT.